Each of the 12 T cell receptor beta chains below was sequenced from the same sample in a study of blood T cell repertoires in COVID-19. Data came from immunoSEQ multiplex PCR; TCRdb stores just in-frame clones and leaves some out. The data contain 150,000 to 200,000 clones, about 88% of them seen just once; the ten biggest clones take up around 25%. The sequencing input was peripheral blood. All receptors derive from a man between 60 and 75 years old with acute or convalescent COVID-19.

The CDR3 DNA reads TGCAGCGTTGGCCCGAGAGGGGGCGTCGGAATTTACAATGAGCAGTTCTTC. Protein: CSVGPRGGVGIYNEQFF. The V call is TRBV29-1, the J call TRBJ2-1, with 7 bases fitting TRBD1. V dropped 4 bases and J dropped 4; count of bases not matched to a gene: 16. The germline gives CDR1 SQVTM, CDR2 ANQGSEA. This CDR3 is built from 17 residues.

V gene TRBV5-4 combines with J gene TRBJ1-4; D uncertain. Germline-derived CDR1 and CDR2 are SGHNT and YYREEE (reference sequence). V lost 0 bases, J lost 5 bases, and 8 bases lay in between. The CDR3 has 14 amino acids. CDR3 bases: TGTGCCAGCAGCTTGGGTCGGAGAAATGAAAAACTGTTTTTT. This codes for CASSLGRRNEKLFF.

V and J are TRBV6-5 and TRBJ2-3; 9 nucleotides line up with TRBD1. The CDR3 is 15 residues long. V shed 5 bases and J 3 bases; nucleotides not matched to a gene: 6. Germline V gene data show CDR1 as MNHEY and CDR2 as SVGAGI. The DNA of the CDR3 is TGTGCCAGCAGTCCACAGGGGGCATTGACAGATACGCAGTATTTT. Translating gives CASSPQGALTDTQYF.

The J gene is TRBJ2-2, the V gene TRBV7-3, with D perhaps TRBD1 (6 bases). CDR1 and CDR2 (germline): SGHTA, FQGTGA. V was shortened by 6 bases and J by 7 bases, with 12 bases between the two germline ends. The length of the CDR3 is 13 residues. As DNA, the CDR3 is TGTGCCAGCAGGAATCTAGGGGGCGGGGAGCTGTTTTTT. Translated, it gives CASRNLGGGELFF.

This chain joins TRBV3-1 (or the pseudogene TRBV3-2) and TRBJ1-3; maybe TRBD1 (5 bases). Trimming left V 1 base short and J 0 bases short, with 7 bases between. Germline-derived CDR1 and CDR2 are LGHDT and YNNKEL (reference sequence). This CDR3 comprises 15 residues. CDR3 sequence: CASSQGGVSGNTIYF. CDR3 nucleotide sequence: TGTGCCAGCAGCCAAGGGGGGGTCTCTGGAAACACCATATATTTT.

This clone was seen a single time. Here the CDR3 reads CASTKQGYTEAFF. The DNA of the CDR3 is TGTGCCAGCACCAAACAGGGGTACACTGAAGCTTTCTTT. This sequence joins TRBV5-4 and TRBJ1-1; 7 nucleotides agree with TRBD1. Germline trimming cut 6 bases from V and 3 bases from J; bases unmatched to any gene: 5. The CDR3 sequence is 13 residues long. Germline-derived CDR1 and CDR2 are SGHNT and YYREEE (reference sequence).

The chain joins TRBV30 to TRBJ1-5; maybe TRBD1 (6 bases). CDR1 GTSNPN and CDR2 SVGIG come from the germline V gene (reference sequence). Trimming took off 0 bases at V and 7 bases at J, with 10 bases between the two ends. The length of the CDR3 is 13 residues. The chain's CDR3 is CAWSVQGGQPQHF. CDR3 nucleotides: TGTGCCTGGAGTGTACAGGGAGGGCAGCCCCAGCATTTT.

The CDR3 is CASNPGRGGTEAFF. As DNA, the CDR3 is TGTGCCAGCAACCCGGGTAGGGGAGGGACTGAAGCTTTCTTT. The V call is TRBV6-6, the J call TRBJ1-1; D is perhaps TRBD1 (5 bases). The length of the CDR3 is 14 residues. Trimming pared 7 bases from V and 5 bases from J, leaving 17 bases between. CDR1 is MNHNY and CDR2 is SVGAGI in the germline V gene (reference sequence).

The chain combines TRBV5-1 with TRBJ1-1; D gene unclear. Trimming shortened V by 0 bases and J by 1 base, and 10 bases separated the two germline ends. This CDR3 contains 15 residues. Germline-derived CDR1 and CDR2 are SGHRS and YFSETQ. The CDR3 region is CASSLGHLSNTEAFF. DNA for the CDR3: TGCGCCAGCAGCTTGGGCCATCTATCGAACACTGAAGCTTTCTTT.

The genes are TRBV29-1 and TRBJ1-2; tentatively, D is TRBD1 (5 bases). Germline loops: CDR1 SQVTM, CDR2 ANQGSEA. The CDR3 length is 13 residues. The V end was cut by 4 bases, the J end by 6 bases, with 15 bases between. The CDR3 region is CSVGVYSGDGYTF. DNA of the CDR3: TGCAGCGTTGGTGTGTACTCGGGGGATGGCTACACCTTC.

This chain uses TRBV29-1 with TRBJ2-2, with TRBD1 identical over 7 bases. The junction had 3 bases not matched to a gene; V was cut back by 2 bases and J by 3 bases. This CDR3 is 14 amino acids long. CDR1 SQVTM and CDR2 ANQGSEA come from the germline V gene. The CDR3 region has the DNA TGCAGCGTTGAAACAGGGGCGTACACCGGGGAGCTGTTTTTT. It is translated as CSVETGAYTGELFF.

The CDR3 DNA sequence: TGTGCCAGCAGCATCTTCGGGACAGGGTACTCTGGGGCCAACGTCCTGACTTTC. Protein: CASSIFGTGYSGANVLTF. V gene TRBV13 combines with J gene TRBJ2-6, with 9 bases that match TRBD1. Germline-derived CDR1 and CDR2 are PRHDT and FYEKMQ (reference sequence). The CDR3 is 18 amino acids. The junction had 8 bases not matched to a gene; V was cut back by 5 bases and J by 0 bases.